These 10 T cell receptor beta chains share one sample of origin, sequenced in a study of blood T cell repertoires in COVID-19. Assay used: immunoSEQ multiplex PCR; TCRdb lists only in-frame clones, some missing. The repertoire holds around 130,000 clones, with roughly 90% as singletons. The sample consisted of peripheral blood. These receptors all stem from a man aged 45-65 years with active COVID-19.

CDR3 bases: TGTGCCAGTAGCGAACTCCGGGGAGGGCCCCAGCATTTT. Its protein is CASSELRGGPQHF. The chain carries TRBV19 and TRBJ1-5; D not certain. V was trimmed by 6 bases and J by 9 bases, leaving 15 bases between them. The CDR3 is 13 residues long. The germline gives CDR1 LNHDA, CDR2 SQIVND (reference sequence).

The genes are TRBV28 and TRBJ2-1, with D possibly TRBD2 on 6 matching bases. There are 15 residues in the CDR3. Germline assignment: CDR1 MDHEN and CDR2 SYDVKM. With 5 bases removed from V and 4 bases from J, the gap between germline ends came to 15 bases. The CDR3 bases are TGTGCCAGCAGTACCCACGGGGGAAAATACAATGAGCAGTTCTTC. Translated: CASSTHGGKYNEQFF.

As for this clone: The same CDR3 arises from other DNA sequences in this sample as well. The chain uses TRBV6-1 and TRBJ2-3, with 12 positions matching TRBD2. V was clipped by 2 bases and J by 4 bases; unmatched bases: 1. The CDR3 totals 15 residues. CDR1 is MNHNS, CDR2 SASEGT, per germline. The CDR3 reads CASSELAGGPDTQYF. The CDR3, as DNA: TGTGCCAGCAGTGAACTAGCGGGGGGGCCAGATACGCAGTATTTT.

The chain combines TRBV6-5 with TRBJ2-5, with D possibly TRBD2 on 5 matching bases. The CDR3 is 14 residues long. Trimming removed 6 bases at V and 7 bases at J, with 18 bases between. Germline CDR1 and CDR2: MNHEY and SVGAGI. CDR3 DNA: TGTGCCAGCAGCCGAAATACCGAACGGGGGACCCAGTACTTC. Its protein is CASSRNTERGTQYF.

The rearrangement uses TRBV29-1 and TRBJ2-2; D is possibly TRBD2 (6 bases). V lost 2 bases and J lost 3, with 13 bases in between. Germline V gives CDR1 SQVTM, CDR2 ANQGSEA. The CDR3 length is 15 residues. CDR3 nucleotide sequence: TGCAGCGTTGAATTGGGGGAGGCCGACACCGGGGAGCTGTTTTTT. This gives the protein CSVELGEADTGELFF.

The V call is TRBV12-3 or TRBV12-4, the J call TRBJ1-4; 7 positions match TRBD1. The CDR3 is 13 amino acids. J gave up 10 bases and V 3 bases, and 5 bases lay outside the gene matches. The CDR3 reads CASSLRGPGKLFF. CDR3 coding DNA: TGTGCCAGCAGTTTGAGGGGGCCCGGAAAACTGTTTTTT.

The chain links TRBV6-5 to TRBJ2-7; 8 positions match TRBD1. Germline assignment: CDR1 MNHEY and CDR2 SVGAGI. The V segment lost 4 bases and the J segment 1 base; nucleotides outside the gene matches: 9. This CDR3 spans 16 amino acids. The chain's CDR3 is CASSSRTGTGSYEQYF. CDR3 DNA sequence: TGTGCCAGCAGTTCTAGAACCGGGACAGGTTCCTACGAGCAGTACTTC.

The chain has TRBV28 and TRBJ1-3, with 7 nucleotides matching TRBD1. Losses at the gene ends were 3 bases for V and 0 bases for J; bases not matched to a gene: 8. Germline values: CDR1 MDHEN, CDR2 SYDVKM. CDR3 length equals 17 residues. The CDR3 sequence is CASSFPDRTPSGNTIYF. The DNA for the CDR3 is TGTGCCAGCAGTTTCCCGGACAGGACACCCTCTGGAAACACCATATATTTT.

As for this clone: Mismatch with germline at one junction end may stem from a read error. V and J are TRBV6-5 and TRBJ1-2; D perhaps matches TRBD1 (5 bases). Germline V lookup: CDR1 MNHEY, CDR2 SVGAGI. This CDR3 contains 12 residues. In DNA form, the CDR3 reads TGTACCAGCAGCCTCGGAGGGGATGGCTACACCTTC. As protein: CTSSLGGDGYTF.

The chain uses TRBV6-6 and TRBJ2-5; D is perhaps TRBD1 (6 bases). Trimming took off 6 bases at V and 1 base at J, with 12 bases between the two ends. Germline loops: CDR1 MNHNY, CDR2 SVGAGI (reference sequence). This CDR3 has 14 amino acids. CDR3 region: CASRLGHLQETQYF. CDR3 DNA: TGTGCCAGCAGATTGGGACACCTCCAAGAGACCCAGTACTTC.